Following are 32 T cell receptor beta chains from one sample sequenced in a study of blood T cell repertoires in COVID-19. The assay was immunoSEQ multiplex PCR, and TCRdb's table has in-frame clones only and misses some. Of a few hundred thousand clones listed, approximately 84% are singletons. Sequenced input: peripheral blood. Receptors originate from a man aged 45-65 years who had recovered from COVID-19.

The J gene is TRBJ2-1, the V gene TRBV9; 11 nucleotides match TRBD2. Trimming cost V 4 bases and J 3 bases; bases outside gene matches: 3. Germline values: CDR1 SGDLS, CDR2 YYNGEE. The CDR3 spans 15 residues. The CDR3 spells CASSLAGGYYNEQFF. CDR3 sequence (DNA): TGTGCCAGCAGCCTAGCGGGAGGTTACTACAATGAGCAGTTCTTC.

This clone was seen just once. CDR3 residues: CASSSQSYGYTF. For the CDR3, the DNA is TGTGCCAGCAGTTCACAGAGTTATGGCTACACCTTC. The chain employs TRBV28 and TRBJ1-2; D call uncertain. This CDR3 is built from 12 residues. Trimming cost V 4 bases and J 5 bases, with 8 bases left between them. Germline loops: CDR1 MDHEN, CDR2 SYDVKM.

V and J are TRBV3-1 (or the pseudogene TRBV3-2) and TRBJ2-7; TRBD2 aligns across 8 bases. The trim removed 3 bases at V and 6 bases at J, leaving 7 bases unmatched. Germline V gene lookup returns CDR1 LGHDT and CDR2 YNNKEL (reference sequence). CDR3 size: 14 residues. This CDR3 is CASSHTGTSREQYF. The CDR3 DNA sequence: TGTGCCAGCAGCCATACCGGGACTAGTCGCGAGCAGTACTTC.

This sequence joins TRBV5-1 and TRBJ1-6; 9 nucleotides agree with TRBD1. Germline-derived CDR1 and CDR2 are SGHRS and YFSETQ. J lost 9 bases, V lost 1 base, and 5 bases had no gene match. The CDR3 is 15 amino acids. CDR3 DNA sequence: TGCGCCAGCAGCTTGAAGGGACAGGGTAGTTCACCCCTCCACTTT. This gives the protein CASSLKGQGSSPLHF. Supplemented by reference TRBV5-1 and TRBJ1-6, the full variable domain reads KAGVTQTPRYLIKTRGQQVTLSCSPISGHRSVSWYQQTPGQGLQFLFEYFSETQRNKGNFPGRFSGRQFSNSRSEMNVSTLELGDSALYLCASSLKGQGSSPLHFGNGTRLTVT.

The CDR3 loop is CASSGKRLGDYGYTF. In DNA form, the CDR3 reads TGCGCCAGCAGCGGGAAAAGGCTCGGGGACTATGGCTACACCTTC. The chain uses TRBV10-1 and TRBJ1-2; D is undetermined. With 6 bases removed from V and 3 bases from J, the gap between germline ends came to 17 bases. Germline CDR1 is WNHNN and CDR2 is SYGVQD (reference sequence). CDR3 length equals 15 residues.

The CDR3, as DNA: TGTGCCATCAGTGAGGGGGACAGGGGTCGATACGAGCAGTACTTC. It specifies CAISEGDRGRYEQYF. V is TRBV10-3 and J is TRBJ2-7; TRBD1 aligns across 10 bases. The CDR3 has 15 residues. The germline CDR1 and CDR2 sequences are ENHRY and SYGVKD. V shed 2 bases, J shed 4 bases, and the junction held 5 bases outside the gene matches.

The gene calls are TRBV20-1 and TRBJ1-3; D is uncertain. The germline CDR1 and CDR2 sequences are DFQATT and SNEGSKA (reference sequence). V was cut by 3 bases and J by 6 bases, with 9 bases left in between. CDR3 length: 12 residues. CDR3 loop: CSASAQLNTIYF. The DNA of the CDR3 is TGCAGTGCTAGTGCACAGTTAAACACCATATATTTT.

This sequence joins TRBV11-3 and TRBJ1-1; no clear D gene. From germline, CDR1 is SGHNT and CDR2 YENEEA. The CDR3 is 12 amino acids. V shed 4 bases and J shed 7 bases, with 10 bases lying between them. DNA of the CDR3: TGTGCCAGCAGCTCTAGCCGGGTTGAAGCTTTCTTT. Its protein product is CASSSSRVEAFF.

The chain carries TRBV9 and TRBJ2-2; possible D gene TRBD1, 5 bases. The CDR3 covers 15 residues. V gave up 0 bases and J gave up 3 bases, with 9 bases separating them. CDR1 and CDR2 from the germline V gene are SGDLS and YYNGEE. CDR3 coding DNA: TGTGCCAGCAGCGTAGCCAGGGCATACACCGGGGAGCTGTTTTTT. Translating it yields CASSVARAYTGELFF.

This clone was detected only a few times. The chain links TRBV7-9 to TRBJ1-2; 8 nucleotides line up with TRBD1. The germline V gene has CDR1 SEHNR and CDR2 FQNEAQ (reference sequence). V gave up 3 bases and J gave up 6 bases; unmatched junction bases: 9. CDR3 size: 15 residues. CDR3 residues: CASSFDSGGVHGYTF. For the CDR3, the DNA is TGTGCCAGCAGCTTTGATTCAGGGGGCGTGCATGGCTACACCTTC.

The J gene is TRBJ2-5, the V gene TRBV6-6; 7 nucleotides agree with TRBD1. Germline CDR1 MNHNY, CDR2 SVGAGI (reference sequence). The CDR3 consists of 14 residues. V lost 2 bases, J lost 2 bases, and 2 bases stayed unmatched. The DNA of the CDR3 is TGTGCCAGCAGTTACCAGGGACAGCAAGAGACCCAGTACTTC. It codes for CASSYQGQQETQYF.

The chain links TRBV6-5 to TRBJ2-1, with 10 bases lining up with TRBD2. V was clipped by 6 bases and J by 7 bases; unmatched bases: 9. The CDR3 is 15 residues long. Germline V CDR1 and CDR2: MNHEY, SVGAGI. The chain's CDR3 is CASSSQREGRNEQFF. The CDR3, as DNA: TGTGCCAGCAGCTCCCAGCGGGAGGGCCGTAATGAGCAGTTCTTC.

The chain carries TRBV11-2 and TRBJ1-2; 9 nucleotides line up with TRBD1. This CDR3 comprises 14 residues. The ends lost 2 bases at V and 6 bases at J; junction bases unmatched: 4. The germline gives CDR1 SGHAT, CDR2 FQNNGV. CDR3 residues: CASSLTRTGDGYTF. The CDR3, as DNA: TGTGCCAGCAGCTTAACCAGGACAGGGGATGGCTACACCTTC. Complete variable domain (other parts from reference TRBV11-2 and TRBJ1-2): EAGVAQSPRYKIIEKRQSVAFWCNPISGHATLYWYQQILGQGPKLLIQFQNNGVVDDSQLPKDRFSAERLKGVDSTLKIQPAKLEDSAVYLCASSLTRTGDGYTFGSGTRLTVV.

This rearrangement joins TRBV19 to TRBJ1-1; 7 nucleotides align to TRBD1. Unmatched junction bases numbered 3, after V lost 5 bases and J lost 0 bases. CDR3 length: 14 amino acids. The germline gives CDR1 LNHDA, CDR2 SQIVND (reference sequence). The CDR3 region is CASSRQGLNTEAFF. The CDR3 bases are TGTGCCAGTAGTCGACAGGGACTGAACACTGAAGCTTTCTTT.

The chain uses TRBV4-1 and TRBJ2-2; D gene uncertain. Germline V CDR1 and CDR2: MGHRA, YSYEKL. The CDR3 length is 14 residues. The V and J ends lost 3 bases and 3 bases respectively, with 8 bases between them. The CDR3 loop reads CASSQLTDTGELFF. The CDR3 DNA reads as TGCGCCAGCAGCCAGCTTACGGACACCGGGGAGCTGTTTTTT.

The chain uses TRBV2 and TRBJ2-7; 9 bases are a match to TRBD2. The CDR3 has 15 residues. Germline V gene lookup returns CDR1 SNHLY and CDR2 FYNNEI. Trimming cost V 4 bases and J 1 base; bases outside gene matches: 5. As DNA, the CDR3 is TGTGCCAGCAGTGTCGGCGGGAGGGAATCCTACGAGCAGTACTTC. Translating it yields CASSVGGRESYEQYF.

This clone was counted a few times. V and J are TRBV27 and TRBJ1-2; possible D gene TRBD1, 6 bases. The CDR3 loop spans 16 amino acids. The germline V gene has CDR1 MNHEY and CDR2 SMNVEV (reference sequence). V lost 9 bases and J lost 1, with 21 bases in between. The CDR3 region is CASGDRQPGNNYGYTF. CDR3 nucleotides: TGTGCCAGTGGCGACAGGCAACCTGGGAATAACTATGGCTACACCTTC.

The V and J genes are TRBV27 and TRBJ2-1; TRBD2 might be the D (5 bases). Trimming stripped 3 bases from V and 8 bases from J, with 20 bases between. The V gene's germline CDR1 is MNHEY and CDR2 SMNVEV (reference sequence). The CDR3 is made up of 16 amino acids. The CDR3 here is CASSFSRSTRNDEQFF. CDR3 nucleotides: TGTGCCAGCAGTTTTTCCCGGTCTACTAGGAACGATGAGCAGTTCTTC.

This clone was found once. The chain uses TRBV2 and TRBJ1-1; D gene ambiguous. V was trimmed by 7 bases and J by 4 bases, leaving 16 bases between them. The CDR3 runs 14 residues. CDR1 is SNHLY, CDR2 FYNNEI, per germline. DNA of the CDR3: TGTGCCAGCACTACGCCGGGGTTGGGCACTGAAGCTTTCTTT. As protein: CASTTPGLGTEAFF.

The chain has TRBV2 and TRBJ1-1; TRBD1 aligns across 11 bases. This CDR3 spans 14 amino acids. J was trimmed by 5 bases and V by 6 bases; bases with no gene match: 5. Per the germline V gene, CDR1 is SNHLY and CDR2 is FYNNEI. CDR3 nucleotides: TGTGCCAGCAGGGGACAGGGGGTCGATACTGAAGCTTTCTTT. Translation: CASRGQGVDTEAFF.

The chain uses TRBV11-2 and TRBJ2-1; TRBD2 aligns across 11 bases. With 1 base clipped from V and 7 bases from J, the junction kept 12 bases outside the gene matches. Germline V gene sequence: CDR1 SGHAT, CDR2 FQNNGV. The CDR3 loop spans 18 amino acids. The CDR3, as DNA: TGTGCCAGCAGCTTAGTAGATAGCGGGAGGGTGGTAAAGAATGAGCAGTTCTTC. Translation gives CASSLVDSGRVVKNEQFF.

The genes are TRBV11-2 and TRBJ1-6; 8 bases match TRBD1. Trimming at V came to 2 bases and at J to 8 bases, leaving 5 bases not matched to a gene. Looked up from germline, CDR1 is SGHAT and CDR2 is FQNNGV. This CDR3 is built from 15 residues. The CDR3 is CASSLWGTGDSPLHF. In DNA form, the CDR3 reads TGTGCCAGCAGCTTATGGGGGACAGGTGATTCACCCCTCCACTTT.

The chain combines TRBV7-6 with TRBJ2-7, with 14 bases lining up with TRBD2. With 5 bases clipped from V and 6 bases from J, the junction kept 9 bases outside the gene matches. CDR3 length: 16 amino acids. Germline CDR1 reads SGHVS; CDR2 reads FNYEAQ. Written as DNA, the CDR3 is TGTGCCAGCAGCCAACGACTAGCGGGAGGGCCGGTCGAGCAGTACTTC. It specifies CASSQRLAGGPVEQYF.

The chain joins TRBV5-1 to TRBJ1-2; D gene unclear. CDR3 length: 14 residues. Germline CDR1 and CDR2: SGHRS and YFSETQ. V was pared by 1 base and J by 3 bases, with 10 bases between. Here the CDR3 reads CASSLKSTHYGYTF. DNA for the CDR3: TGCGCCAGCAGCTTGAAGTCGACACACTATGGCTACACCTTC. The variable domain in full, completed from reference TRBV5-1 and TRBJ1-2, reads KAGVTQTPRYLIKTRGQQVTLSCSPISGHRSVSWYQQTPGQGLQFLFEYFSETQRNKGNFPGRFSGRQFSNSRSEMNVSTLELGDSALYLCASSLKSTHYGYTFGSGTRLTVV.

V and J are TRBV5-4 and TRBJ2-7; a possible D gene is TRBD2 (6 bases). The V gene's germline CDR1 is SGHNT and CDR2 YYREEE (reference sequence). Trimming shortened V by 4 bases and J by 0 bases, and 14 bases separated the two germline ends. The CDR3 contains 15 residues. This chain's CDR3 is CASSPGTGNSYEQYF. The DNA of the CDR3 is TGTGCCAGCAGCCCCGGGACTGGCAACTCCTACGAGCAGTACTTC.

The chain recombines TRBV25-1 with TRBJ2-7; a weak D match, TRBD2 (5 bases). Trimming removed 8 bases at V and 8 bases at J, with 13 bases between. CDR3 length equals 11 residues. CDR1 MGHDK and CDR2 SYGVNS come from the germline V gene. For the CDR3, the DNA is TGTGCCAGCTCTCCGGGAACGAAGCAGTACTTC. Translation: CASSPGTKQYF.

The chain joins TRBV13 to TRBJ2-3; possibly TRBD2 for D (6 bases). This CDR3 is 16 amino acids long. V was cut by 5 bases and J by 0 bases, with 15 bases left in between. CDR1 and CDR2 (germline): PRHDT, FYEKMQ (reference sequence). The CDR3 sequence is CASSPDVSGSTDTQYF. CDR3 coding DNA: TGTGCCAGCAGCCCTGACGTCAGCGGGAGCACAGATACGCAGTATTTT.

The chain has TRBV28 and TRBJ2-1; possibly TRBD1 for D (6 bases). V was pared by 5 bases and J by 6 bases, with 20 bases between. Germline V lookup: CDR1 MDHEN, CDR2 SYDVKM. This CDR3 is built from 16 residues. CDR3 coding DNA: TGTGCCAGCAGTACAGGACGGGACATCCGCGGCAATGAGCAGTTCTTC. Its protein product is CASSTGRDIRGNEQFF.

The DNA of the CDR3 is TGTGCCAGCAGCTTTGCGGGAGTTGGGTACAATGAGCAGTTCTTC. Its translation: CASSFAGVGYNEQFF. The genes are TRBV7-2 and TRBJ2-1, with 7 nucleotides matching TRBD2. Trimming at V came to 3 bases and at J to 4 bases, leaving 6 bases not matched to a gene. The CDR3 is made up of 15 amino acids. CDR1 is SGHTA, CDR2 FQGNSA, per germline. The full variable domain, in which reference TRBV7-2 and TRBJ2-1 provide the parts outside the CDR3, is GAGVSQSPSNKVTEKGKDVELRCDPISGHTALYWYRQSLGQGLEFLIYFQGNSAPDKSGLPSDRFSAERTGGSVSTLTIQRTQQEDSAVYLCASSFAGVGYNEQFFGPGTRLTVL.

This clone was detected only a few times. The chain couples TRBV4-1 to TRBJ2-7; TRBD1 agrees at 9 bases. This CDR3 comprises 15 residues. From germline, CDR1 is MGHRA and CDR2 YSYEKL. The junction had 6 bases not matched to a gene; V was cut back by 4 bases and J by 2 bases. CDR3 coding DNA: TGCGCCAGCAGCCGAGGGACAGGGATCACCTACGAGCAGTACTTC. It yields the protein CASSRGTGITYEQYF.

In its sample, this clone was seen once. The rearrangement uses TRBV7-8 and TRBJ2-1; a possible D gene is TRBD2 (6 bases). The germline V gene has CDR1 SGHVS and CDR2 FQNEAQ. The length of the CDR3 is 15 residues. Trimming took off 2 bases at V and 6 bases at J, with 14 bases between the two ends. CDR3 region: CASSLYSGDVNEQFF. The CDR3 DNA sequence: TGTGCCAGCAGCTTATACTCGGGAGACGTCAATGAGCAGTTCTTC. The whole variable domain, filled in from reference TRBV7-8 and TRBJ2-1, reads GAGVSQSPRYKVAKRGQDVALRCDPISGHVSLFWYQQALGQGPEFLTYFQNEAQLDKSGLPSDRFFAERPEGSVSTLKIQRTQQEDSAVYLCASSLYSGDVNEQFFGPGTRLTVL.

V is TRBV18 and J is TRBJ1-2; a possible D gene is TRBD1 (5 bases). This CDR3 region has 14 residues. Trimming stripped 6 bases from V and 7 bases from J, with 18 bases between. Germline CDR1 reads KGHSH; CDR2 reads LQKENI. In DNA form, the CDR3 reads TGTGCCAGCTCTGCCGGAGGGACCGCTAGTGGCTACACCTTC. Residues: CASSAGGTASGYTF.